The TCR beta chain described here comes from a study of T cell changes during pregnancy in multiple sclerosis (dated by TCRdb to about 2019). Regarding the complete study: In women with multiple sclerosis, the researchers looked at how the T cell repertoire shifted as pregnancy progressed.

Library prep was done by the immunoSEQ multiplex PCR assay. TCRdb's version of the immuneACCESS table is confined to in-frame rearrangements and falls short of the full clone set. An unresolved V gene accounts for under half of the shortfall where checked; the remainder is of unknown origin. The table for this sample lists about 74,000 clones; 88% of them were counted only once. The ten largest clones capture 3% to 3.5% of the sample. In the case of this clone: Its antigen is still unknown. Per-nucleotide qualities are absent, and no much larger clonotype sits a single base away.

The CDR3, from cysteine to phenylalanine, totals 14 residues. CDR3 DNA only is kept here, 42 bases in frame from base 1. Reading the germline V gene gives CDR1 MNHNS and CDR2 SASEGT. V loses 4 bases at its end and J loses 4 bases; junction bases beyond the gene matches: 7. The chain was built from TRBV6-1 and TRBJ2-7, with 7 junctional bases fitting TRBD1. The sequenced sample was peripheral blood, obtained before pregnancy. This sequence was found in a female donor with multiple sclerosis, enrolled in a pregnancy study. CDR3 reads: CASSARQGVYEQYF. The bases read TGTGCCAGCAGTGCCCGACAGGGCGTATACGAGCAGTACTTC.